A single sample gave rise to the 16 T cell receptor beta chains below, sequenced in a study of blood T cells in healthy people across ages (dated by TCRdb to between 2014 and 2017). The method behind the library was 5' RACE. Sequencing instrument: Illumina HiSeq 2500. The second PCR ran for roughly 7 to 11 cycles and used a J-beta primer mix along with a sample-barcoded 5' primer. Through fastp at Q25 and MiXCR, TCRdb rebuilt clones from the public reads, retaining in-frame beta chains. For every CDR3 protein sequence, its rows merge into one entry that carries the most common genes and DNA. This sample holds 750,000 to 950,000 distinct CDR3 sequences; more than 25% were observed only once. The ten largest clones add up to approximately 2.9% of the sample. These data were also filed under a second study, of T cells of mothers and their children.

Sequencing was carried out using blood. The receptor set was obtained from a boy between 10 and 17 years old in good health.

This sequence joins TRBV5-5 and TRBJ2-5, with 8 positions matching TRBD1. The last part of the DNA fits TRBJ2-1 better; the J call may be wrong. This CDR3 region has 14 residues. Germline values: CDR1 SGHKS, CDR2 YYEKEE (reference sequence). In DNA form, the CDR3 reads TGTGCCAGCAGCGCCCGAGACAGGGGCAATGAGCAGTTCTTC. Protein product: CASSARDRGNEQFF.

This clonotype was recorded a few times. The gene calls are TRBV7-9 and TRBJ1-4; D ambiguous. CDR1 SEHNR and CDR2 FQNEAQ come from the germline V gene (reference sequence). This CDR3 comprises 15 residues. Trimming cost V 6 bases and J 0 bases, with 11 bases left between them. CDR3 nucleotides: TGTGCCAGCAGAAGGGTGCCTACAACTAATGAAAAACTGTTTTTT. Amino acid sequence: CASRRVPTTNEKLFF.

The chain recombines TRBV20-1 with TRBJ1-1, with TRBD1 as a possible D gene (5 bases). Trimming cost V 0 bases and J 3 bases, with 14 bases left between them. Germline V gives CDR1 DFQATT, CDR2 SNEGSKA (reference sequence). The CDR3 sequence is 15 residues long. The DNA for the CDR3 is TGCAGTGCTAGAGATCCAGTGGGGGAACACACTGAAGCTTTCTTT. Protein product: CSARDPVGEHTEAFF.

This clonotype was seen a handful of times. The chain carries TRBV10-3 and TRBJ2-7, with 10 nucleotides matching TRBD2. This CDR3 spans 14 amino acids. Germline V gene data show CDR1 as ENHRY and CDR2 as SYGVKD. V trimming: 5 bases; J trimming: 4 bases; junction bases outside the gene matches: 5. The CDR3 reads CAISRTSGLYEQYF. CDR3 DNA sequence: TGTGCCATCAGTCGGACTAGCGGCCTGTACGAGCAGTACTTC.

This clonotype has just a few counts. The chain uses TRBV5-1 and TRBJ2-7, with no clear D. The DNA end lines up better with TRBJ2-1; the J call may be wrong. The CDR3 length is 12 residues. The germline gives CDR1 SGHRS, CDR2 YFSETQ. The CDR3 DNA reads as TGCGCCAGCAGCTTGGTTGCAGCCGAGCAGTTCTTC. The encoded protein is CASSLVAAEQFF.

The V gene is TRBV5-1, the J gene TRBJ1-2; the D is unclear. Per the germline V gene, CDR1 is SGHRS and CDR2 is YFSETQ. Trimming pared 1 base from V and 6 bases from J, leaving 10 bases between. There are 13 residues in the CDR3. The CDR3 here is CASSLFRGNGYTF. In DNA, the CDR3 is TGCGCCAGCAGCTTGTTTCGAGGGAATGGCTACACCTTC.

This clonotype was counted between two and nine times. The genes are TRBV30 and TRBJ2-7; 10 nucleotides match TRBD2. V gave up 2 bases and J gave up 0 bases; unmatched junction bases: 1. Per the germline V gene, CDR1 is GTSNPN and CDR2 is SVGIG (reference sequence). There are 14 residues in the CDR3. CDR3 amino acids: CAWSRLAGSYEQYF. The DNA of the CDR3 is TGTGCCTGGAGTCGACTAGCGGGCTCCTACGAGCAGTACTTC.

This clonotype was detected a few times. The chain employs TRBV12-3 or TRBV12-4 and TRBJ2-3; D remains ambiguous. The CDR3 sequence is 14 residues long. V was pared by 4 bases and J by 2 bases, with 10 bases between. The CDR3 DNA reads TGTGCCAGCAGTTGGGTCGGGCTCACAGATACGCAGTATTTT. Residues: CASSWVGLTDTQYF.

V gene TRBV14 combines with J gene TRBJ2-3; the match to TRBD2 covers 10 bases. V shed 8 bases, J shed 4 bases, and the junction held 9 bases outside the gene matches. Per germline, CDR1 SGHDN and CDR2 FVKESK. This CDR3 region has 15 residues. CDR3 DNA: TGTGCCAGCGGACTAGGTAGCGGGGGGCCAGATACGCAGTATTTT. The encoded protein is CASGLGSGGPDTQYF.

The V and J genes are TRBV11-2 and TRBJ1-3; a weak D match, TRBD1 (5 bases). CDR3 size: 15 residues. Trimming removed 1 base at V and 0 bases at J, with 7 bases between. The V gene's germline CDR1 is SGHAT and CDR2 FQNNGV. CDR3 region: CASSLGGGSGNTIYF. The CDR3 region has the DNA TGTGCCAGCAGCTTAGGGGGGGGCTCTGGAAACACCATATATTTT. The full variable domain, in which reference TRBV11-2 and TRBJ1-3 provide the parts outside the CDR3, is EAGVAQSPRYKIIEKRQSVAFWCNPISGHATLYWYQQILGQGPKLLIQFQNNGVVDDSQLPKDRFSAERLKGVDSTLKIQPAKLEDSAVYLCASSLGGGSGNTIYFGEGSWLTVV.

This clonotype has just a few counts. The V call is TRBV5-1, the J call TRBJ1-6; TRBD1 matches at 7 bases. The CDR3 covers 16 residues. V gave up 0 bases and J gave up 4 bases; unmatched junction bases: 4. CDR1 SGHRS and CDR2 YFSETQ come from the germline V gene. CDR3 sequence: CASSLAGDSYNSPLHF. CDR3 bases: TGCGCCAGCAGCTTGGCCGGGGACAGTTATAATTCACCCCTCCACTTT.

This clonotype was counted between two and nine times. The CDR3 here is CASSRQGKSYTF. The CDR3 nucleotides are TGTGCCAGCAGCCGCCAGGGAAAAAGCTACACCTTC. The chain couples TRBV3-1 to TRBJ1-2; D is perhaps TRBD1 (5 bases). V lost 4 bases, J lost 9 bases, and 12 bases lay in between. The CDR3 runs to 12 residues. CDR1 LGHDT and CDR2 YNNKEL come from the germline V gene (reference sequence).

The rearrangement joins TRBV5-5 to TRBJ2-2; the D call may be TRBD1 or TRBD2 (5 bases each). CDR1 SGHKS and CDR2 YYEKEE come from the germline V gene (reference sequence). V was pared by 3 bases and J by 6 bases, with 15 bases between. This CDR3 has 15 residues. Here the CDR3 reads CASSWGTTGAGELFF. DNA for the CDR3: TGTGCCAGCAGCTGGGGGACCACTGGAGCCGGGGAGCTGTTTTTT.

This rearrangement joins TRBV3-1 to TRBJ2-7; D unclear. The CDR3 covers 14 residues. Germline V CDR1 and CDR2: LGHDT, YNNKEL (reference sequence). Trimming removed 3 bases from V and 5 bases from J, with 14 bases in between. CDR3 sequence reads: CASSHLDRPHEQYF. CDR3 DNA sequence: TGTGCCAGCAGCCATCTGGACCGACCCCACGAGCAGTACTTC.

This clonotype has more than one count but fewer than ten. This rearrangement joins TRBV4-1 to TRBJ1-4; maybe TRBD1 (5 bases). CDR1 and CDR2 (germline): MGHRA, YSYEKL. V lost 5 bases and J lost 5, with 12 bases in between. CDR3 length: 14 residues. The CDR3 is CASSSGRGNEKLFF. For the CDR3, the DNA is TGCGCCAGCAGCTCGGGTCGGGGCAATGAAAAACTGTTTTTT.

The table lists this clonotype with a few counts. V gene TRBV7-3 combines with J gene TRBJ2-7; TRBD1 might be the D (6 bases). V dropped 6 bases and J dropped 3 bases, with 15 bases sitting between them. Germline CDR1 reads SGHTA; CDR2 reads FQGTGA. This CDR3 is 14 amino acids long. The CDR3 reads CASRLRDNGYEQYF. In nucleotides, the CDR3 is TGTGCCAGCAGGCTCCGGGACAATGGCTACGAGCAGTACTTC.